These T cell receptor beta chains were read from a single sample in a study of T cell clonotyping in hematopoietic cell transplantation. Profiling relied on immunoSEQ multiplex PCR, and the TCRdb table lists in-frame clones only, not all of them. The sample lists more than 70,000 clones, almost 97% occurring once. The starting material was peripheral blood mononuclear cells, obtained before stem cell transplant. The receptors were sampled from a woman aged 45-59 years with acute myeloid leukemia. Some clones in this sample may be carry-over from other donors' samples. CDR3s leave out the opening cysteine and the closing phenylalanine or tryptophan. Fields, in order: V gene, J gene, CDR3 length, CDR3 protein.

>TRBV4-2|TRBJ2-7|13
ASSQDLREVFEQY
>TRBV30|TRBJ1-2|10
AWSVMHYGYT
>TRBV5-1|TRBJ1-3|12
ASSADRAGNTIY
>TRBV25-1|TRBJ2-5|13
ASSGINSFQETQY
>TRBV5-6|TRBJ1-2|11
ASSLDGPYGYT
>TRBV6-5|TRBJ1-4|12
ASSYRRSDEKLF
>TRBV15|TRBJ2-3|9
ATREQDTQY
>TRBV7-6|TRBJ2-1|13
ASSLLGEARARQF
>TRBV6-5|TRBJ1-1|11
ASRLTGVTEAF
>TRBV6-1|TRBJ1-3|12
ASSDGGTGNTIY
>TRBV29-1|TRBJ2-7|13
SGLWTSGTSYEQY
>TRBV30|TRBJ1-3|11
AWSASSGNTIY
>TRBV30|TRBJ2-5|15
AWSVASGRAAQETQY
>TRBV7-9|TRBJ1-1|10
ASRGDATEAF
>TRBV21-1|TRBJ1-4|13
ASLTALGVLEKLF
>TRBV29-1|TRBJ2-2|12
SVMRRENTGELF
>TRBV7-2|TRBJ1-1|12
ASSLEGSNTEAF
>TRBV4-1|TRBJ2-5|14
ASSREGLAFQETQY
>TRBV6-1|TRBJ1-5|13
ASRVGRQGSQPQH
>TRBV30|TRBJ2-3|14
AWSVLIGTYTDTQY
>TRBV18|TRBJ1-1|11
ASSQGLNTEAF
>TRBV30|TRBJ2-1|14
AWSEGLAGSRNEQF
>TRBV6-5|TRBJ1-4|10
ASRDPGEKLF
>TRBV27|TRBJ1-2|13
ASRRRGEGFSGYT
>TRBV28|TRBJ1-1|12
ASSTGAGVTEAF
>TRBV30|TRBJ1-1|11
AWSPILNTEAF
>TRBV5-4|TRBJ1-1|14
ASSFWQGISNTEAF
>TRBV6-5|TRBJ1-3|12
ASVGGAGGNTIY
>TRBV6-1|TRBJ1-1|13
ASSELTGGYTEAF
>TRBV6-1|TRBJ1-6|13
ASSEAGRGNSPLH
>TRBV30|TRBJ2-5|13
AWSRDSGYQETQY
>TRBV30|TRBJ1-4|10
AWSGVREKLF
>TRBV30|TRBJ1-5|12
AWSVGGSGQPQH
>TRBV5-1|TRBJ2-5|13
ASSLAGYTQETQY
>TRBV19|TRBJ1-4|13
ASSIGPSNNEKLF
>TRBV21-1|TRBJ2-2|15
ASSKRCSGDATGELF
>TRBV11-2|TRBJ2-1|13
ASSSRGLTYNEQF
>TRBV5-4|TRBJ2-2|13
ASSKARTDTGELF
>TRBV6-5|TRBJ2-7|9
ASSYGGEQY
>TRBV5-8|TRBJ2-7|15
ASSLFYAGRGLYEQY
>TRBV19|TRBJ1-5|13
ASTPRQGVDQPQH
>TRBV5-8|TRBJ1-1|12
ASTTLQGNTEAF
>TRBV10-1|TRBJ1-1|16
ASSDSIPGHIEGTEAF
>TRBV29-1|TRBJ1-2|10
SGMQGIDGYT
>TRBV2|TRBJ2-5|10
ASRGQGETQY
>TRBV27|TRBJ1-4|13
ASSLQGYYNEKLF
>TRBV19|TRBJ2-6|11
ASRWSGANVLT
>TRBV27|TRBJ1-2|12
ASSLSGSYYGYT
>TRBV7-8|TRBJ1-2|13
ASSPRTGQGYGYT
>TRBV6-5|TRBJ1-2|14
ASSYQPGTPFYGYT
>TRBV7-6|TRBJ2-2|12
ASSWGRNTGELF
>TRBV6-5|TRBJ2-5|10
ASRGLGETQY
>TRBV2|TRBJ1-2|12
ASFLRVSSYGYT
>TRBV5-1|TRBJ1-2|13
ASSLGRTGGYGYT
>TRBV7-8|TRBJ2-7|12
ASSLGHSSYEQY
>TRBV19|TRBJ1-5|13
ASSPTGGSNQPQH
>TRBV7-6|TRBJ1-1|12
ASSLAVWDTEAF
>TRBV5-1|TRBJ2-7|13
ASTPQGEIGYEQY